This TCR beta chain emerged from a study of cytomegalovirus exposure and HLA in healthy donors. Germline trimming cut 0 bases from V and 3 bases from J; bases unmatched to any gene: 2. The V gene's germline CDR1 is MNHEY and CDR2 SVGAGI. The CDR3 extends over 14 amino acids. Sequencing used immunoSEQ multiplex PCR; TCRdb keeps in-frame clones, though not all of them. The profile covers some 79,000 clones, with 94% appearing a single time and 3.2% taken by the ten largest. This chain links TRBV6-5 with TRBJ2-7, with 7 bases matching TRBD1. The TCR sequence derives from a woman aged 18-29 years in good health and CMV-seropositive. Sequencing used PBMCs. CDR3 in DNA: TGTGCCAGCAGTTACTCGCGACAGGGCTACGAGCAGTACTTC. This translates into CASSYSRQGYEQYF.